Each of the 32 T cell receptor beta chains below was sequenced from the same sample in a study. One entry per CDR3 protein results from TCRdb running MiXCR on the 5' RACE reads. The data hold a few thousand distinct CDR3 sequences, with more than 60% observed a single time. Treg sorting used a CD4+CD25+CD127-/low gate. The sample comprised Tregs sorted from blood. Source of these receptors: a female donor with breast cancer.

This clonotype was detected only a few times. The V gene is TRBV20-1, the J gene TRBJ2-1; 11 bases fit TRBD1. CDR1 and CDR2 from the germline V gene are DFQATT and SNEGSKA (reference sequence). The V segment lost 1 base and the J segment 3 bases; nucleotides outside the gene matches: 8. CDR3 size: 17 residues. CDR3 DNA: TGCAGTGCTAGAGCATTGGGACAGGGGGAGTTCTACAATGAGCAGTTCTTC. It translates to CSARALGQGEFYNEQFF.

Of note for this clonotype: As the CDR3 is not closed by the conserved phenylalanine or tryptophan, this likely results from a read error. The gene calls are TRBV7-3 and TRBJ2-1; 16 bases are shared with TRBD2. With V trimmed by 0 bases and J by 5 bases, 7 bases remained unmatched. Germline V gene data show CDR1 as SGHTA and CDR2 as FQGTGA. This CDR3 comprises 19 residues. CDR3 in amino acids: CASSLTGLAGGTVDNEQFY. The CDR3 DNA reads TGTGCCAGCAGCTTAACGGGACTAGCGGGAGGGACGGTGGACAATGAGCAGTTCTAC.

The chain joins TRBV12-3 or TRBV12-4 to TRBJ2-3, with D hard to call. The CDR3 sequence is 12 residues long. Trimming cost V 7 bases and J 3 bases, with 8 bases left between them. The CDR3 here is CASKESTDTQYF. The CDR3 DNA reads TGTGCCAGCAAAGAGTCAACAGATACGCAGTATTTT.

CDR3: CAWFKFADTQYF. CDR3 DNA sequence: TGTGCCTGGTTTAAGTTCGCAGATACGCAGTATTTT. The J gene is TRBJ2-3, the V gene TRBV30; D is unresolved. V shed 5 bases and J shed 4 bases, with 10 bases lying between them. The germline V gene encodes CDR1 GTSNPN and CDR2 SVGIG (reference sequence). CDR3 length equals 12 residues.

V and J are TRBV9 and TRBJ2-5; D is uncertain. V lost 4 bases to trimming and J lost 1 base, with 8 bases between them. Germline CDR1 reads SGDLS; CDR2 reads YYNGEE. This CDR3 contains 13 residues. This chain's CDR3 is CASSLGIQETQYF. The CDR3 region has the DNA TGTGCCAGCAGCCTAGGGATCCAAGAGACCCAGTACTTC.

The CDR3 coding sequence is TGCAGTGCTAGAGGCGCAGGGGGAACTAACTATGGCTACACCTTC. Protein product: CSARGAGGTNYGYTF. V gene TRBV20-1 combines with J gene TRBJ1-2; 7 bases agree with TRBD1. Trimming cost V 1 base and J 0 bases; bases outside gene matches: 5. CDR1 and CDR2 (germline): DFQATT, SNEGSKA (reference sequence). The CDR3 is 15 amino acids.

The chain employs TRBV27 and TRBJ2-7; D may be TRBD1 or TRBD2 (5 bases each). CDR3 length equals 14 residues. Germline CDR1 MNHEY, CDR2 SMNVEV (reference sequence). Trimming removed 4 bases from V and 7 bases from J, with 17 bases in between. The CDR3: CASSSSPGWGEQYF. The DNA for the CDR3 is TGTGCCAGCAGTTCCTCCCCGGGCTGGGGGGAGCAGTACTTC.

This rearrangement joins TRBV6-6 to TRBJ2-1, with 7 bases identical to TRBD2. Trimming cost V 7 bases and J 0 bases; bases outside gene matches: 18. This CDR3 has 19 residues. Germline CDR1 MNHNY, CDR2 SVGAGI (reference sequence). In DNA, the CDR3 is TGTGCCAGCAACCCCTCCCCGCGGGAGCGTGAGAGCTCCTACAATGAGCAGTTCTTC. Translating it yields CASNPSPRERESSYNEQFF.

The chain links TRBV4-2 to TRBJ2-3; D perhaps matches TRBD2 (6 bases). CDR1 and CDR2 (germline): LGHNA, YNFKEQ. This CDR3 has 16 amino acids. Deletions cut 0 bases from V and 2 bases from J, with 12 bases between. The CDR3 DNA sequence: TGTGCCAGCAGCCAAGAGCCGGGACTCATCACAGATACGCAGTATTTT. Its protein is CASSQEPGLITDTQYF.

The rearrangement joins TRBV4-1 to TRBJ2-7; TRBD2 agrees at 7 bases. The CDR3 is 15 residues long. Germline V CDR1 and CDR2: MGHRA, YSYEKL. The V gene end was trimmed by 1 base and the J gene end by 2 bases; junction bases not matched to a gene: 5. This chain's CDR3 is CASSQGEGLPYEQYF. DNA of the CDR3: TGCGCCAGCAGCCAAGGCGAGGGACTACCCTACGAGCAGTACTTC.

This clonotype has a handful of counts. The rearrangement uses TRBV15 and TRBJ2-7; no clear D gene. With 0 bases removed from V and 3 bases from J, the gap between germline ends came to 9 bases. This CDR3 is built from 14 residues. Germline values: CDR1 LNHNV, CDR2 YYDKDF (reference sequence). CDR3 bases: TGTGCCACCAGCAGAGATCGGGCCGGCTACGAGCAGTACTTC. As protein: CATSRDRAGYEQYF.

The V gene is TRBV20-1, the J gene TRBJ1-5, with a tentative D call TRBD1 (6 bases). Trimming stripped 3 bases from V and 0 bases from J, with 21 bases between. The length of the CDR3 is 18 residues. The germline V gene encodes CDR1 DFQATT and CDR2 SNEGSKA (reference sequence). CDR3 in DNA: TGCAGTGCTAGGGAGGGGGTCAGGGAGGAGGTTAGCAATCAGCCCCAGCATTTT. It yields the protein CSAREGVREEVSNQPQHF.

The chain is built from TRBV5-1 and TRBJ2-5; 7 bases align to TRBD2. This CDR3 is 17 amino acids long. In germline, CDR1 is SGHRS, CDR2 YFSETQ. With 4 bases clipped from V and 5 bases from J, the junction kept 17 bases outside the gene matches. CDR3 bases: TGCGCCAGCAGCCCCTATGTGGGCGGGAGTTCGAGGGAGACCCAGTACTTC. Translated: CASSPYVGGSSRETQYF.

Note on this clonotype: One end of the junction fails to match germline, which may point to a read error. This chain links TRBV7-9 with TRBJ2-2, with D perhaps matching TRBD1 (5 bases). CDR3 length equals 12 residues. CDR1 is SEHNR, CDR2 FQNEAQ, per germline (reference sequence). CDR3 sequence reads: CASSLGAGELFF. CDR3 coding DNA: TGTGCCAGCAGTTTAGGGGCCGGGGAGCTGTTTTTT.

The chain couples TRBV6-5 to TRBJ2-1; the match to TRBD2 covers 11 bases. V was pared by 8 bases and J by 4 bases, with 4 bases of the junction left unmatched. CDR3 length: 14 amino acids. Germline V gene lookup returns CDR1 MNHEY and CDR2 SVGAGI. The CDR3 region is CASRLAGRYNEQFF. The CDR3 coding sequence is TGTGCCAGCCGACTAGCGGGAAGATACAATGAGCAGTTCTTC.

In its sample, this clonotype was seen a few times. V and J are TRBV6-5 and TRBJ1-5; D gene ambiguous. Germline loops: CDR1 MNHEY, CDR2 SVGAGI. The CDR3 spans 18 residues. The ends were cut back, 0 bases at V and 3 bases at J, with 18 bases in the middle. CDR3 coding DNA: TGTGCCAGCAGTTACTCGAGGGAGAGGTTTAGCCCCAATCAGCCCCAGCATTTT. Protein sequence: CASSYSRERFSPNQPQHF.

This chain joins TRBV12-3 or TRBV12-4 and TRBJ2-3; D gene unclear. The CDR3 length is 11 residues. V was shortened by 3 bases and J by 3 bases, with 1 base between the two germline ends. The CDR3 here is CASSFTDTQYF. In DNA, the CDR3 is TGTGCCAGCAGTTTTACAGATACGCAGTATTTT.

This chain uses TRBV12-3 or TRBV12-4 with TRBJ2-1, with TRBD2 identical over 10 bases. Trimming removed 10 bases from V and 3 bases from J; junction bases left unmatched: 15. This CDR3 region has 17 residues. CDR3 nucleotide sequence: TGTGCCACCTCCACCGCCCCTACTAGCGGGGTCTACAATGAGCAGTTCTTC. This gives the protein CATSTAPTSGVYNEQFF.

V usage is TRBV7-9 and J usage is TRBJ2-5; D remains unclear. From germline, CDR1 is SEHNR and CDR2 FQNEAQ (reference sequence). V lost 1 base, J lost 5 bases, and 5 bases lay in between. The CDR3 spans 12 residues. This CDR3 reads CASSLVGETQYF. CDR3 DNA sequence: TGTGCCAGCAGCTTAGTGGGTGAGACCCAGTACTTC.

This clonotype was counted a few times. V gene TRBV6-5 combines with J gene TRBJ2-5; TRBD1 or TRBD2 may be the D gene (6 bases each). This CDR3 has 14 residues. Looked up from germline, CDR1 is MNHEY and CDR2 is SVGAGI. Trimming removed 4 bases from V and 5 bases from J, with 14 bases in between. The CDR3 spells CASSLGGPKETQYF. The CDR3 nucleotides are TGTGCCAGCAGTTTGGGGGGCCCGAAGGAGACCCAGTACTTC.

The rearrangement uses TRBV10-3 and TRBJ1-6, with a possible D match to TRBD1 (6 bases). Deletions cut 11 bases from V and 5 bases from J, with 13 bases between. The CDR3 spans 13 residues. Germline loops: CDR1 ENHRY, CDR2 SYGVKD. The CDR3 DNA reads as TGTGCCTCCCGGACAGCAAATAATTCACCCCTCCACTTT. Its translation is CASRTANNSPLHF.

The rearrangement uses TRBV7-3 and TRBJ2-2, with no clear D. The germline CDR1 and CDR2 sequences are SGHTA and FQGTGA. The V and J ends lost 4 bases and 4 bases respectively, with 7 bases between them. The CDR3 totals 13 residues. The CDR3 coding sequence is TGTGCCAGCAGCTCCCAAATCACCGGGGAGCTGTTTTTT. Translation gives CASSSQITGELFF. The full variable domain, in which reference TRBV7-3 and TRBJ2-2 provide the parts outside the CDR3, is GAGVSQTPSNKVTEKGKYVELRCDPISGHTALYWYRQSLGQGPEFLIYFQGTGAADDSGLPNDRFFAVRPEGSVSTLKIQRTERGDSAVYLCASSSQITGELFFGEGSRLTVL.

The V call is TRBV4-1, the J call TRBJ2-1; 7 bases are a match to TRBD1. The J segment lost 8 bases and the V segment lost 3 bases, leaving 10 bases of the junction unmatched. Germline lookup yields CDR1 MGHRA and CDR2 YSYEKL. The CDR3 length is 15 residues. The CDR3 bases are TGCGCCAGCAGCCAGATTCCGACAGGGTGGCATGAGCAGTTCTTC. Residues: CASSQIPTGWHEQFF.

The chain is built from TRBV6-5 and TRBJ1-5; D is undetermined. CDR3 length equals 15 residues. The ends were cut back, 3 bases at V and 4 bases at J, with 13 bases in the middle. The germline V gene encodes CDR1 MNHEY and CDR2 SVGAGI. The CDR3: CASSYGIGSNQPQHF. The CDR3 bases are TGTGCCAGCAGTTATGGGATAGGGTCTAATCAGCCCCAGCATTTT.

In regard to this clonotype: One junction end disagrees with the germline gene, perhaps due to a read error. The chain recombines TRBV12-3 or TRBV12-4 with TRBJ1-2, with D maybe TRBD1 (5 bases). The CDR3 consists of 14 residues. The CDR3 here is CASTRGWGESGYTF. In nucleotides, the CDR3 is TGTGCCAGCACCCGCGGCTGGGGCGAGAGTGGCTACACCTTT.

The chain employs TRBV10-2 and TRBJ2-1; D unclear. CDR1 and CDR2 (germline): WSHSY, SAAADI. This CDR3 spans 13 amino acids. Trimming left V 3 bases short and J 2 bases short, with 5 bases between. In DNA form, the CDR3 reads TGCGCCAGCAGTGAACTCCCCTACAATGAGCAGTTCTTC. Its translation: CASSELPYNEQFF.

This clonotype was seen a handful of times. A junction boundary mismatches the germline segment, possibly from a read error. The DNA of the CDR3 is TGTGCCAGCAGTAACTCCGGGGTGTCTGAAGCTTTCTTT. It yields the protein CASSNSGVSEAFF. The chain links TRBV6-2 or TRBV6-3 to TRBJ1-1, with D uncertain. The CDR3 runs 13 residues. Germline V lookup: CDR1 MNHEY, CDR2 SVGEGT.

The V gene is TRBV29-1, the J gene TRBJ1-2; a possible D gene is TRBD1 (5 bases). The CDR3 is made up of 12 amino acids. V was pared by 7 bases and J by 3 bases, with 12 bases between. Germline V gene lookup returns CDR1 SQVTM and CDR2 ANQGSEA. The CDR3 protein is CSDWDGYYGYTF. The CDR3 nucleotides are TGCAGCGATTGGGACGGGTACTATGGCTACACCTTC.

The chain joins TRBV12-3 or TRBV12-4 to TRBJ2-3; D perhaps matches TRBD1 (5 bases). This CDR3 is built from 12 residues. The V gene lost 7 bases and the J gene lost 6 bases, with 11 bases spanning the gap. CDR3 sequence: CASMWGSDTQYF. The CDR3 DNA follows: TGTGCCAGCATGTGGGGCTCGGATACGCAGTATTTT.

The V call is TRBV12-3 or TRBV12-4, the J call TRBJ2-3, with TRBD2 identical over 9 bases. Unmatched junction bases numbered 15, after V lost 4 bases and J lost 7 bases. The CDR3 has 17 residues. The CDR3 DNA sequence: TGTGCCAGCAGTTCTCCCCGGGATAGCGGGGGACTTAATACGCAGTATTTT. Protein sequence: CASSSPRDSGGLNTQYF.

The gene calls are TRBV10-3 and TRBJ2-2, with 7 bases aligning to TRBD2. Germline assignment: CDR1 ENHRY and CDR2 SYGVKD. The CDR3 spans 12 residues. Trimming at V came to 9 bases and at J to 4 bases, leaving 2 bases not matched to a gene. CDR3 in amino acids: CAILASTGELFF. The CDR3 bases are TGTGCCATACTAGCGAGCACCGGGGAGCTGTTTTTT.

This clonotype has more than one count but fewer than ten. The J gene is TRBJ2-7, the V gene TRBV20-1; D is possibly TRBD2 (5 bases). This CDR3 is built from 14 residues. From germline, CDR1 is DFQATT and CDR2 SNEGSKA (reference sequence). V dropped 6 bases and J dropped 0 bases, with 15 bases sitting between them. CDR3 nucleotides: TGCAGTGCGCCGGCTAGCAGTAACTCCTACGAGCAGTACTTC. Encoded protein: CSAPASSNSYEQYF.